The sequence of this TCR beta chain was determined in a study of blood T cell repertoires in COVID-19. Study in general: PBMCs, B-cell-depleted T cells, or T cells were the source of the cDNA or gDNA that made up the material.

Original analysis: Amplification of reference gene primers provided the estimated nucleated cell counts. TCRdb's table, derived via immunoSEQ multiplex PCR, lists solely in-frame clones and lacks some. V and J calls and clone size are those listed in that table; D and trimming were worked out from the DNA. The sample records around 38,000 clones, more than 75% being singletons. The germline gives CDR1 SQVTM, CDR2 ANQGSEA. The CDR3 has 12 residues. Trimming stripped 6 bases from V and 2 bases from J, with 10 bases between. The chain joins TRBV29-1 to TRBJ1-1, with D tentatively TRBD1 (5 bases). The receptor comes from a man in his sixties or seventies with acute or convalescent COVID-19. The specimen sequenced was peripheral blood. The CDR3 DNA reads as TGCAGCGTGGGAGGGGCTAACACTGAAGCTTTCTTT. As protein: CSVGGANTEAFF.